Sequencing of this T cell receptor beta chain was carried out in a study of cytomegalovirus exposure and HLA in healthy donors. Primers: 60 Vbeta forward and 13 Jbeta reverse. Profiled with immunoSEQ multiplex PCR; TCRdb holds only in-frame clones, not every one. The data hold under 150,000 clones, with 65% to 85% observed a single time. General study results and limits: Reports indicated that the classifier achieved high specificity and sensitivity in diagnosing cytomegalovirus status. Per a prior analysis, the majority of TCR beta V segments were productive roughly 87% or roughly 30% of the time.

The table lists this clone with a few counts. The target antigen is unknown. The germline V and J ends were trimmed by 4 bases and 5 bases, with 13 bases remaining between them. This CDR3 spans 14 amino acids. Germline V CDR1 and CDR2: MNHNS, SASEGT. The rearrangement uses TRBV6-1 and TRBJ2-3; maybe TRBD1 (5 bases). The clonotype was recovered from a woman aged 18-35 years in good health and CMV-seronegative. Sequenced input: PBMCs. The CDR3 region is CASSVLQGRDTQYF. CDR3 bases: TGTGCCAGCAGTGTTCTGCAGGGCAGAGATACGCAGTATTTT.